The present T cell receptor (beta chain) was sequenced within a study of CD8+ T cells in alopecia areata. Background on the study: Twice a day, 5 to 10 mg of oral tofacitinib was administered to treated patients.

Following RNA extraction, reverse transcription yielded cDNA that acted as the sequencing template. Sequencing was performed with immunoSEQ multiplex PCR; in TCRdb, only in-frame clones are kept and a portion is missing. The data hold 250,000 to 300,000 clones, with about 62% observed a single time. This clone was seen only a few times. Its antigen is not known. This sample's treatment: oral pan-JAK inhibitor, 5-10 mg twice daily. The V end was cut by 5 bases, the J end by 2 bases, with 14 bases between. Germline V CDR1 and CDR2: SGHDT, YYEEEE. There are 14 residues in the CDR3. Study-level findings and limits: Association of baseline CD8+ expansion with response is uncertain owing to one nonresponder. Sequencing of scalp tissue also captures the resident alphabeta T cells of normal skin. Throughout tofacitinib, many expanded lesional clones continued to persist in scalp and blood.

The chain has TRBV5-6 and TRBJ2-7, with D perhaps matching TRBD1 or TRBD2 (5 bases each). The specimen was CD4+ T cells sorted from blood, collected at week 24, from a patient treated with tofacitinib. The sequence was obtained from a human donor with alopecia areata. CDR3 coding DNA: TGTGCCAGCAGTTCGGGACCGGATACCTACGAGCAGTACTTC. Protein product: CASSSGPDTYEQYF. The variable domain in full, with the rest retrieved from reference TRBV5-6 and TRBJ2-7, is DAGVTQSPTHLIKTRGQQVTLRCSPKSGHDTVSWYQQALGQGPQFIFQYYEEEERQRGNFPDRFSGHQFPNYSSELNVNALLLGDSALYLCASSSGPDTYEQYFGPGTRLTVT.